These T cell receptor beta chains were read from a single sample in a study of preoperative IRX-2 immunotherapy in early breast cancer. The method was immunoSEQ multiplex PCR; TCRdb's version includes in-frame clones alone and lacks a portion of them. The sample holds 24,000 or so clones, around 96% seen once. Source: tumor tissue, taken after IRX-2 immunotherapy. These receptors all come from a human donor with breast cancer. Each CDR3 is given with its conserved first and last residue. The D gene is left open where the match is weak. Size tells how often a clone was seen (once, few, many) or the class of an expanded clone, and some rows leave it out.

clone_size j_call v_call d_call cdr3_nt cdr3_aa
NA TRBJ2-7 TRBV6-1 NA TGTGCCAGCAGATTTAGGGAACAGGGAACCTACGAGCAGTACTTC CASRFREQGTYEQYF
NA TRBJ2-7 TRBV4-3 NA TGCGCCAGCAGCCAAGATGACGGAGGCCTTTACGAGCAGTACTTC CASSQDDGGLYEQYF
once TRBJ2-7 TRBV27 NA TGTGCCAGCAGTTCCCTTGTTCAGCGCAGCTACGAGCAGTACTTC CASSSLVQRSYEQYF
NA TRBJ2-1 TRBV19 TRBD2 TGTGCCAGTCGGTGGGCTAGCGGGGTCTACAATGAGCAGTTCTTC CASRWASGVYNEQFF
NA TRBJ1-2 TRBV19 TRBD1 TGTGCCAGTAGAGGAGGGACAGGGGAAGGCTACACCTTC CASRGGTGEGYTF
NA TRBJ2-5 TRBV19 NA TGTGCCAGTAGTACAAGGGGACGGCAAGAGACCCAGTACTTC CASSTRGRQETQYF
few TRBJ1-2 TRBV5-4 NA TGTGCCAGCAGCTTGCAGGGTAGCTATGGCTACACCTTC CASSLQGSYGYTF
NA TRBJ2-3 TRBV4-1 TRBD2 TGCGCCAGCAGCCAAGCTCAGCCCTCGTCGGGGGGATTCACAGATACGCAGTATTTT CASSQAQPSSGGFTDTQYF
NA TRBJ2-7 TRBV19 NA TGTGCCAGTAGTATCCCTGGGAGACCCTACGAGCAGTACTTC CASSIPGRPYEQYF
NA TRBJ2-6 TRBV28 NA TGTGCCAGCAGTTTAAGCCAGGCTGGGGCCAACGTCCTGACTTTC CASSLSQAGANVLTF
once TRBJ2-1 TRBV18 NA TGTGCCAGCTCTAGCCGGGACTCTCCTTACCATGAGCAGTTCTTC CASSSRDSPYHEQFF
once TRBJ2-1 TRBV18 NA TGTGCCAGCTACTCGGGGGGCGGCTACAATGAGCAGTTCTTC CASYSGGGYNEQFF
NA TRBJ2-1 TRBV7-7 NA TGTGCTAGCAGCTTGCACACAACCTACGTACCCGCGGGCAATGAGCAGTTCTTC CASSLHTTYVPAGNEQFF
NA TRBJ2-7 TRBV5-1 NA TGCGCCAGCAGCTTGGAGAGGGCCTACGAGCAGTACTTC CASSLERAYEQYF
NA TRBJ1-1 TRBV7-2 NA TGTGCCAGCAGCTTAGTGGGCCATGTTTCGGGTGGGAGCACTGAAGCTTTCTTT CASSLVGHVSGGSTEAFF
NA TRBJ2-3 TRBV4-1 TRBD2 TGCGCCAGCAGCCTATCCGGGACTAGCTATAATAGGCCGGGGACAGATACGCAGTATTTT CASSLSGTSYNRPGTDTQYF
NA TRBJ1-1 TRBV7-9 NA TGTGCCAGCAGCTTAGGGGGGGGGAACACTGAAGCTTTCTTT CASSLGGGNTEAFF
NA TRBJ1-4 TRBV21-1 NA TGTGCCAGCAGCAAAGAAATATATGGTGAAAAACTGTTTTTT CASSKEIYGEKLFF
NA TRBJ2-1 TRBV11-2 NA TGTGCCAGCAGCCCAGGGGGGGAGCAGTTCTTC CASSPGGEQFF
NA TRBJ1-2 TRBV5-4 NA TGTGCCAGCAGGGGGGGCTCTGCTAACTATGGCTACACCTTC CASRGGSANYGYTF
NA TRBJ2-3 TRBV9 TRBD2 TGTGCCAGCAGCACCTTAGCGGGAGAGACGGCAGATACGCAGTATTTT CASSTLAGETADTQYF
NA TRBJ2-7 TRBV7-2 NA TGTGCCAGCAGCTTAGCGTACGAGATGGATCCGTACTTC CASSLAYEMDPYF
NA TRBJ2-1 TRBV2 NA TGTGCCAGCAGCCTTAGCTCCTACAATGAGCAGTTCTTC CASSLSSYNEQFF
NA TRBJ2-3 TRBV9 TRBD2 TGTGCCAGCAGCGTAGTGCCTAGCGGGGGTGATACGCAGTATTTT CASSVVPSGGDTQYF
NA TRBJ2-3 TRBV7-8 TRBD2 TGTGCCAGCAGCGCATTAGCGGGGGGGAACACAGATACGCAGTATTTT CASSALAGGNTDTQYF
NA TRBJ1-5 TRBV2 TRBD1 TGTGCCAGCACTTGGGGACAGAATAGCAATCAGCCCCAGCATTTT CASTWGQNSNQPQHF
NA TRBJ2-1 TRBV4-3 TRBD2 TGCGCCAGCGGATGGACTAGCGGGGGGGGTGAGCAGTTCTTC CASGWTSGGGEQFF
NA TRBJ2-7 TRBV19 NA TGTGCCAGTAGCAAGGCCGACATCTCCTACGAGCAGTACTTC CASSKADISYEQYF
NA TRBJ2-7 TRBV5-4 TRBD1 TGTGCCAGCAGCTTCCGGGACAGGCCCCTCCACGAGCAGTACTTC CASSFRDRPLHEQYF